Listed below are T cell receptor beta chains from one sample, sequenced in a study of blood T cell repertoires in COVID-19. TCRdb keeps only in-frame clones here, not all; method: immunoSEQ multiplex PCR. The sample carries a few hundred thousand clones, roughly 81% recorded once. Sequences were obtained from PBMCs or T cells enriched from blood (not recorded which). These receptors were collected from a woman aged 50 to 60 who had been exposed to COVID-19. The CDR3 runs from the conserved cysteine through the conserved F or W. Each record gives: D gene, clone size, V gene, J gene, CDR3 DNA, CDR3 protein. D genes are given only for firm matches. Size values are once, few and many counts, or a class for expanded clones, and some rows have none.

>NA|NA|TRBV7-8|TRBJ2-7
TGTGCCAGCAGCTTAGGGCCGGAGCAGCCCTACGAGCAGTACTTC
CASSLGPEQPYEQYF
>NA|NA|TRBV19|TRBJ2-3
TGTGCCAGTACCATAGCCCCCGGGATAGATACGCAGTATTTT
CASTIAPGIDTQYF
>NA|few|TRBV3-1/TRBV3-2|TRBJ1-5
TGTGCCAGCAGCCTCGCGGGTAGTCAGCCCCAGCATTTT
CASSLAGSQPQHF
>NA|few|TRBV7-8|TRBJ1-6
TGTGCCAGCAGCCTCTCTAGGATCACGAATTCACCCCTCCACTTT
CASSLSRITNSPLHF
>TRBD1|NA|TRBV2|TRBJ1-2
TGTGCCAGCAGGATGACAGGGACCCCAGGCTACACCTTC
CASRMTGTPGYTF
>NA|NA|TRBV5-6|TRBJ1-2
TGTGCCAGCAGCTTGGGAGTTTCGGGGAACTATGGCTACACCTTC
CASSLGVSGNYGYTF
>NA|once|TRBV4-1|TRBJ1-3
TGCGCCAGCAGCCAAGATTGGGTGACAGTGGCCCTCTCTGGAAACACCATATATTTT
CASSQDWVTVALSGNTIYF
>NA|NA|TRBV13|TRBJ2-3
TGTGCCAGCAGCTTATTAGGCAGGTCAAGCACAGATACGCAGTATTTT
CASSLLGRSSTDTQYF
>TRBD1|few|TRBV5-6|TRBJ2-2
TGTGCCAGCAGGGGACAGGGGTACACCGGGGAGCTGTTTTTT
CASRGQGYTGELFF
>TRBD1|NA|TRBV15|TRBJ2-7
TGTGCCACCAGCAGAGATTTAGAGACAGGGCACGAGCAGTACTTC
CATSRDLETGHEQYF
>NA|NA|TRBV27|TRBJ2-3
TGTGCCAGTAGGTTGCAGGGAAGCACAGATACGCAGTATTTT
CASRLQGSTDTQYF
>NA|NA|TRBV5-1|TRBJ1-2
TGCGCCAGCAGCTTGGCAGGGCAAGGCTACACCTTC
CASSLAGQGYTF
>TRBD1|NA|TRBV5-1|TRBJ1-1
TGCGCCAGCAGCTACGCTCAGGGGGCCACTGAAGCTTTCTTT
CASSYAQGATEAFF
>TRBD1|NA|TRBV12-5|TRBJ1-5
TGTGCTAGTGGTTTGTTCCGACAGGGGGGAGGCAATCAGCCCCAGCATTTT
CASGLFRQGGGNQPQHF
>NA|NA|TRBV7-3|TRBJ1-2
TGTGCCAGTGGGCCGGACAGCTCTAACTATGGCTACACCTTC
CASGPDSSNYGYTF
>NA|once|TRBV19|TRBJ2-3
TGTGCCAGTAGTAGGTGGCGGGAAGATACGCAGTATTTT
CASSRWREDTQYF
>TRBD1|NA|TRBV7-8|TRBJ1-2
TGTGCCAGCAGCCCTAGGGACAGGGGGTTCAGTGGCTACACCTTC
CASSPRDRGFSGYTF
>TRBD2|NA|TRBV5-4|TRBJ2-3
TGTGCCAGCAGCTTTGGGACTAGTTCGGGCACAGATACGCAGTATTTT
CASSFGTSSGTDTQYF
>TRBD1|NA|TRBV10-2|TRBJ1-5
TGCGCCAGCAGGGACAGGGGGGGAAGTAGCAATCAGCCCCAGCATTTT
CASRDRGGSSNQPQHF
>TRBD1|NA|TRBV29-1|TRBJ1-1
TGCAGCGCGGGACAGGGAGAAGGGACTGAAGCTTTCTTT
CSAGQGEGTEAFF
>TRBD1|NA|TRBV28|TRBJ1-1
TGTGCCAGCAGTCTCCGAACAGGGGGGAGGAACACTGAAGCTTTCTTT
CASSLRTGGRNTEAFF
>NA|NA|TRBV5-6|TRBJ2-1
TGTGCCAGCAGCTTTTGGGGAGGCAATGAGCAGTTCTTC
CASSFWGGNEQFF
>NA|NA|TRBV18|TRBJ1-6
TGTGCCAGCTCACCAAGAGGGAGCTCCTATAATTCACCCCTCCACTTT
CASSPRGSSYNSPLHF
>NA|NA|TRBV12-3/TRBV12-4|TRBJ1-2
TGTGCCAGCAGTTTGGCGGGGTCTGGCTACACCTTC
CASSLAGSGYTF
>NA|NA|TRBV5-1|TRBJ1-2
TGCGCCAGCAGCTCCGCAGGGTGGGACTATGGCTACACCTTC
CASSSAGWDYGYTF
>NA|NA|TRBV7-2|TRBJ1-1
TGTGCCAGCAGCTCCGGGCAGGGGACGAACACTGAAGCTTTCTTT
CASSSGQGTNTEAFF
>NA|NA|TRBV2|TRBJ2-7
TGTGCAGACGCCAAGGAGTTCTCCTACGAGCAGTACTTC
CADAKEFSYEQYF
>NA|NA|TRBV7-8|TRBJ1-5
TGTGCCAGCAGCTTAGGGAACAGGATAGATCAGCCCCAGCATTTT
CASSLGNRIDQPQHF
>TRBD1|NA|TRBV3-1/TRBV3-2|TRBJ2-7
TGTGCCAGCAGCCAACTGACGACAGGGGCGACCTACGAGCAGTACTTC
CASSQLTTGATYEQYF
>TRBD1|once|TRBV30|TRBJ1-5
TGTGCCTGGGCTTCGGGACAGGATCAGCCCCAGCATTTT
CAWASGQDQPQHF
>NA|NA|TRBV5-4|TRBJ1-3
TGTGCCAGCAGCTTGGCGGGGGTGTCTGGAAACACCATATATTTT
CASSLAGVSGNTIYF
>TRBD1|once|TRBV6-5|TRBJ2-7
TGTGCCAGCCGGACAGGGGGGACCTACGAGCAGTACTTC
CASRTGGTYEQYF
>NA|NA|TRBV18|TRBJ1-4
TGTGCCAGCTCAAATCAGCAGGACAGTTATGAAAAACTGTTTTTT
CASSNQQDSYEKLFF
>NA|NA|TRBV7-9|TRBJ1-1
TGTGCCAGCAGCTTAGCGCAGACGGGGAACACTGAAGCTTTCTTT
CASSLAQTGNTEAFF
>TRBD1|NA|TRBV6-1|TRBJ2-5
TGTGCCAGCAGTGAACCTTATGGACAGGGGGCAGAGACCCAGTACTTC
CASSEPYGQGAETQYF
>NA|NA|TRBV29-1|TRBJ2-3
TGCAGCGCCGGGGTAAATACGCAGTATTTT
CSAGVNTQYF
>TRBD2|NA|TRBV5-1|TRBJ2-7
TGCGCCAGCAGCCCGACTAGCCGTCGAGACGAGCAGTACTTC
CASSPTSRRDEQYF
>TRBD1|once|TRBV7-2|TRBJ1-2
TGTGCCAGCAGCCCCCCGGGACAGGGGTATGGCTACACCTTC
CASSPPGQGYGYTF
>TRBD1|NA|TRBV6-5|TRBJ1-4
TGTGCCAGCAAGGACAGGGGAAGGTATGAAAAACTGTTTTTT
CASKDRGRYEKLFF
>TRBD2|NA|TRBV20-1|TRBJ2-1
TGCAGTGCTAGTGGCGAGCGGGGCTACAATGAGCAGTTCTTC
CSASGERGYNEQFF
>NA|few|TRBV5-4|TRBJ1-1
TGTGCCAGCAGCCGTTACAGTTTGGGGAACACTGAAGCTTTCTTT
CASSRYSLGNTEAFF
>NA|NA|TRBV24-1|TRBJ1-6
TGTGCCACCACCCGGGGACTGAGCTCCTATAATTCACCCCTCCACTTT
CATTRGLSSYNSPLHF
>NA|NA|TRBV19|TRBJ1-5
TGTGCCAGTAGTATAGGGGTAGCCCCCCAGCATTTT
CASSIGVAPQHF